This TCR beta chain appears in the sequencing data of a study of OX40 agonist ivuxolimab in advanced cancers. For the study at large: Patients' therapy was ivuxolimab, an antibody that acts as an agonist of OX40 (CD134).

Findings and limits, study-wide: CD8+ T cells (on average) carried more expanded clones than CD4+ T cells.

Of note for this clone: Its specificity is not known.

The length of the CDR3 is 15 residues. Germline-derived CDR1 and CDR2 are KGHSH and LQKENI. The J segment lost 3 bases and the V segment lost 2 bases, leaving 6 bases of the junction unmatched. Sequenced by immunoSEQ multiplex PCR; TCRdb stores in-frame clones only, minus some. Of 50,000 to 60,000 clones in the sample, over 75% were seen once. The chain joins TRBV18 to TRBJ2-7; 8 bases map to TRBD1. The TCR was taken from an adult with an advanced solid tumor such as melanoma, head and neck, liver or kidney cancer. The sequenced sample was CD4+ or CD8+ T cells sorted from blood, obtained in a trial of the OX40 agonist ivuxolimab. The CDR3 loop is CASSPGGTGLYEQYF. The CDR3 DNA is TGTGCCAGCTCACCAGGAGGGACAGGCCTCTACGAGCAGTACTTC.